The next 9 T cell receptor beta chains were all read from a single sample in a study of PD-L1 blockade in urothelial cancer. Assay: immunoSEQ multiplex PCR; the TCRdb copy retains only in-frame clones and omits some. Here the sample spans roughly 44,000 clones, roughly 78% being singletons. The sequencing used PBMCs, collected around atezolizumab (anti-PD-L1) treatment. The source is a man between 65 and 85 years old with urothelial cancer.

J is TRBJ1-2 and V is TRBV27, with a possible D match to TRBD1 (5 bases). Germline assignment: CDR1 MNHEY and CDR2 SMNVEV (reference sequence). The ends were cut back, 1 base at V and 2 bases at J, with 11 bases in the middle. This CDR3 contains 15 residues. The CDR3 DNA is TGTGCCAGCAGTTTATTGGCAGGGATCAACTATGGCTACACCTTC. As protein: CASSLLAGINYGYTF.

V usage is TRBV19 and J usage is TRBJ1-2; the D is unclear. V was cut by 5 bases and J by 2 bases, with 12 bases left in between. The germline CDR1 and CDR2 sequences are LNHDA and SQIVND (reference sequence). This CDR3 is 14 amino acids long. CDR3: CASSPRRENYGYTF. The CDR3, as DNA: TGTGCCAGTAGTCCCCGACGGGAAAACTATGGCTACACCTTC.

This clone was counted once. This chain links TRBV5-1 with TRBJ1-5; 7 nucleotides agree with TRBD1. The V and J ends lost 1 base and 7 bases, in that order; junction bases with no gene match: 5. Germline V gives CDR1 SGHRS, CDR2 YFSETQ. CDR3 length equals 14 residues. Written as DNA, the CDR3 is TGCGCCAGCAGCTTGAGGCAGGGGGACCAGCCCCAGCATTTT. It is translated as CASSLRQGDQPQHF.

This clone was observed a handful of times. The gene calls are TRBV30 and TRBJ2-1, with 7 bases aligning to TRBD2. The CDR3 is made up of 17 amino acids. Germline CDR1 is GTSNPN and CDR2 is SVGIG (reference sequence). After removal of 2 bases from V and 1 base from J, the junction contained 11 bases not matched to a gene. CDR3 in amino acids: CAWSSPWERGSYNEQFF. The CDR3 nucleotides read TGTGCCTGGAGTTCCCCCTGGGAGCGGGGATCCTACAATGAGCAGTTCTTC.

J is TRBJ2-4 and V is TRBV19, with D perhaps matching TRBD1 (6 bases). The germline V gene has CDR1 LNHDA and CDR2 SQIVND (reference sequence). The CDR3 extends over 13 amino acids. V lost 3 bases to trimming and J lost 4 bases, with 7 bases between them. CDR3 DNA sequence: TGTGCCAGTAGTATCGACAGGAAAAACATTCAGTACTTC. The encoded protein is CASSIDRKNIQYF.

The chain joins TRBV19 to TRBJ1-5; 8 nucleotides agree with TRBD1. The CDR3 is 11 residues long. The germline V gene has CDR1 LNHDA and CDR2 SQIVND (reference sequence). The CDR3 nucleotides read TGTGCAACAGGGGGAAACCAGCCCCAGCATTTT. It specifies CATGGNQPQHF.

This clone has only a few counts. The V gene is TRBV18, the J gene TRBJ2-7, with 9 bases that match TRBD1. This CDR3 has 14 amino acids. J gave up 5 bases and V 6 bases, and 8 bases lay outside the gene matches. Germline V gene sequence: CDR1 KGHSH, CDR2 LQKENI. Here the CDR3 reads CASSQQGAENEQYF. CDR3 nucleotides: TGTGCCAGCTCCCAACAGGGGGCTGAAAACGAGCAGTACTTC.

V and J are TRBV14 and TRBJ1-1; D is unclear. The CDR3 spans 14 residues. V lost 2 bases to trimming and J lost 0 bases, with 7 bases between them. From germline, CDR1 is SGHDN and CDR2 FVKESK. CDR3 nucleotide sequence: TGTGCCAGCAGCCAAACTAACTTGAACACTGAAGCTTTCTTT. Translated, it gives CASSQTNLNTEAFF.

The CDR3 nucleotides are TGTGCCAGCAGCGTACAGGGGTTTAGCACAGATACGCAGTATTTT. Its translation: CASSVQGFSTDTQYF. This chain links TRBV9 with TRBJ2-3, with D maybe TRBD1 (6 bases). V was shortened by 1 base and J by 0 bases, with 9 bases between the two germline ends. The germline gives CDR1 SGDLS, CDR2 YYNGEE. The CDR3 covers 15 residues.